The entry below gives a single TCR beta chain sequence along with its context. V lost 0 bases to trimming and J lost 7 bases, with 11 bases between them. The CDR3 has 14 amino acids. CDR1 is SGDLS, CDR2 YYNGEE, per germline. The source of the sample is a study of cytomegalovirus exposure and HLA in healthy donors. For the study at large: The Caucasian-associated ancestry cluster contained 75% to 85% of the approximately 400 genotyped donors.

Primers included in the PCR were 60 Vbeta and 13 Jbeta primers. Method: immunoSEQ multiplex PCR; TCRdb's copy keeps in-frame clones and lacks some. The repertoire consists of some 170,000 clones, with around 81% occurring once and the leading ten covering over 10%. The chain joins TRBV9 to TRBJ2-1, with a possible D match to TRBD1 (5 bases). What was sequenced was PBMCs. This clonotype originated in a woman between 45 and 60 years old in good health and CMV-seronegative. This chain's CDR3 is CASSVAGPTNEQFF. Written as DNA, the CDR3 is TGTGCCAGCAGCGTAGCAGGGCCGACGAATGAGCAGTTCTTC. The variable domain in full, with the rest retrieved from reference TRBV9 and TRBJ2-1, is DSGVTQTPKHLITATGQRVTLRCSPRSGDLSVYWYQQSLDQGLQFLIQYYNGEERAKGNILERFSAQQFPDLHSELNLSSLELGDSALYFCASSVAGPTNEQFFGPGTRLTVL.